Listed below are T cell receptor beta chains from one sample, sequenced in a study of identifying expanded T cells in peripheral blood. Profiling relied on immunoSEQ multiplex PCR, and the TCRdb table lists in-frame clones only, not all of them. Of around 99,000 clones in the sample, around 90% are singletons; the top ten hold 7.5% to 10%. The specimen was blood. These receptors were taken from a person aged 18 to 75 in good health. The conserved cysteine and the conserved F or W are not part of the CDR3 here.

V gene	J gene	CDR3 protein
TRBV28	TRBJ1-2	ASSLGQNYGYT
TRBV27	TRBJ2-3	ASSTDIAN
TRBV7-9	TRBJ2-5	ASSLPGVSETQY
TRBV6-4	TRBJ2-3	ASSDRQTDTADTQY
TRBV28	TRBJ1-5	ASTGRSLQH
TRBV4-1	TRBJ2-5	ASSQNPQETQY
TRBV19	TRBJ2-1	ASSTGTSGREQF
TRBV11-2	TRBJ1-1	ASSLGARGGARTEAF
TRBV5-1	TRBJ2-5	ASSLAREKTQY
TRBV27	TRBJ2-7	ASLGVEQY
TRBV10-3	TRBJ2-7	AISEEGHEQY
TRBV9	TRBJ1-2	ASSAGQDGYGYT
TRBV5-1	TRBJ2-3	ASSLGSGSVTDTQY
TRBV6-6	TRBJ2-1	ASSYSGLLYNEQF
TRBV10-1	TRBJ1-3	ATQTGLGNTIY
TRBV7-2	TRBJ2-1	ASSLRGGQSSYNEQF
TRBV21-1	TRBJ2-7	ASTEGLAGISYEQY
TRBV5-5	TRBJ2-1	ASSLGQHHAF
TRBV7-9	TRBJ2-2	ASHLFAGRVRAGELF
TRBV19	TRBJ1-2	ASSIGVSTHGYT
TRBV20-1	TRBJ2-1	SPQAGSSQF
TRBV27	TRBJ1-3	ASSPQGARTGNTIY
TRBV28	TRBJ2-7	ASSLGGYEQY
TRBV29-1	TRBJ1-2	SVLPLGSSNYGYT
TRBV5-1	TRBJ2-1	ASSGDNEQF
TRBV4-1	TRBJ1-2	ASSQDPQSGYT
TRBV6-1	TRBJ1-2	ASKSPRSYGYT
TRBV29-1	TRBJ2-5	SVVGTSGGETQY
TRBV6-5	TRBJ2-7	ASSHRDNNEQY
TRBV28	TRBJ1-5	ASTVGAEPSNQPQH
TRBV19	TRBJ1-4	ASSTGIPATNEKLF
TRBV27	TRBJ2-1	ASSPWEGLNEQF
TRBV7-2	TRBJ2-1	ASSLEYSPPEQF
TRBV7-2	TRBJ2-7	ASSPNRGAFEQY
TRBV19	TRBJ2-3	ASSIGGGRWTTDTQY
TRBV10-3	TRBJ2-2	AISESGSGSLGGELF
TRBV2	TRBJ2-1	ASRREANRNEQF
TRBV19	TRBJ2-1	ASSIGPGGDEQF
TRBV19	TRBJ2-3	ATLWGDTQY
TRBV2	TRBJ1-3	ASGPLIGLGNTIY
TRBV7-6	TRBJ1-1	ASRAQGLGTEAF